The 17 T cell receptor beta chains below come from one sample, sequenced in a study of radiotherapy plus CTLA-4 blockade in lung cancer. Data came from immunoSEQ multiplex PCR; TCRdb stores just in-frame clones and leaves some out. The sample has about 45,000 clones, 70% to 80% seen once. Material: peripheral blood, obtained from a patient treated with radiotherapy plus ipilimumab. The receptors here all came from a human donor with non-small cell lung cancer who had stable disease on radiotherapy plus ipilimumab.

This clone is classed as medium-sized (0.01 to 0.1%). The rearrangement uses TRBV7-9 and TRBJ1-2; D is ambiguous. There are 14 residues in the CDR3. Looked up from germline, CDR1 is SEHNR and CDR2 is FQNEAQ (reference sequence). The V end lost 0 bases, the J end lost 7 bases, and 12 bases lay between the germline ends. The CDR3 loop reads CASSLAWEGGGYTF. The CDR3 nucleotides read TGTGCCAGCAGCTTAGCCTGGGAGGGTGGTGGCTACACCTTC.

The rearrangement links TRBV7-8 to TRBJ1-1; a possible D gene is TRBD1 (5 bases). The CDR3 extends over 13 amino acids. CDR1 is SGHVS, CDR2 FQNEAQ, per germline. Trimming shortened V by 5 bases and J by 11 bases, and 18 bases separated the two germline ends. The CDR3 nucleotides are TGTGCCAGCAGCCCTCCCCGGGGGGAGGGGGCTTTCTTT. Amino acid sequence: CASSPPRGEGAFF.

The chain joins TRBV9 to TRBJ1-2, with 12 bases that match TRBD1. With V trimmed by 4 bases and J by 4 bases, 8 bases remained unmatched. CDR1 is SGDLS and CDR2 is YYNGEE in the germline V gene. The CDR3 extends over 16 amino acids. The CDR3 nucleotides are TGTGCCAGCAGCTTGGGACAGGGGGCGTATAGCTATGGCTACACCTTC. Amino acids: CASSLGQGAYSYGYTF.

The chain links TRBV5-1 to TRBJ2-1, with 9 bases lining up with TRBD1. The CDR3 runs 14 residues. Germline V gene sequence: CDR1 SGHRS, CDR2 YFSETQ. Trimming took 4 bases from V and 4 from J; bases not matched to a gene: 3. CDR3 loop: CASSPGQGYNEQFF. DNA of the CDR3: TGCGCCAGCAGCCCAGGACAGGGGTACAATGAGCAGTTCTTC.

The chain joins TRBV19 to TRBJ1-3; D unclear. There are 15 residues in the CDR3. With 7 bases removed from V and 0 bases from J, the gap between germline ends came to 13 bases. The germline CDR1 and CDR2 sequences are LNHDA and SQIVND (reference sequence). CDR3 DNA sequence: TGTGCCAGTACCGACCCGGGGAGCTCTGGAAACACCATATATTTT. Translated, it gives CASTDPGSSGNTIYF.

V and J are TRBV7-2 and TRBJ1-3, with TRBD1 matching 9 bases. The junction had 2 bases not matched to a gene; V was cut back by 5 bases and J by 0 bases. This CDR3 has 15 amino acids. CDR1 SGHTA and CDR2 FQGNSA come from the germline V gene. DNA for the CDR3: TGTGCCAGCAGCAGGGACAGGGACTCTGGAAACACCATATATTTT. It yields the protein CASSRDRDSGNTIYF. Supplemented by reference TRBV7-2 and TRBJ1-3, the full variable domain reads GAGVSQSPSNKVTEKGKDVELRCDPISGHTALYWYRQSLGQGLEFLIYFQGNSAPDKSGLPSDRFSAERTGGSVSTLTIQRTQQEDSAVYLCASSRDRDSGNTIYFGEGSWLTVV.

J is TRBJ1-1 and V is TRBV7-2, with D possibly matching TRBD1 (5 bases). V was pared by 5 bases and J by 3 bases, with 22 bases between. The CDR3 spans 17 residues. Germline CDR1 is SGHTA and CDR2 is FQGNSA. CDR3 DNA: TGTGCCAGCAGCCCAACCCTGGAGGGGCACGCGGACACTGAAGCTTTCTTT. The encoded protein is CASSPTLEGHADTEAFF.

The V gene is TRBV30, the J gene TRBJ1-1; D possibly corresponds to TRBD1 (6 bases). Trimming cost V 8 bases and J 6 bases, with 13 bases left between them. This CDR3 spans 11 amino acids. Germline loops: CDR1 GTSNPN, CDR2 SVGIG (reference sequence). The CDR3 reads CASYRESEAFF. CDR3 nucleotides: TGTGCCAGTTACAGGGAGTCTGAAGCTTTCTTT.

The rearrangement links TRBV6-5 to TRBJ2-5, with D perhaps TRBD2 (6 bases). The CDR3 contains 14 residues. The V end was cut by 2 bases, the J end by 0 bases, with 7 bases between. Looked up from germline, CDR1 is MNHEY and CDR2 is SVGAGI. The CDR3 bases are TGTGCCAGCAGTTACGGGGGGTACCAAGAGACCCAGTACTTC. This encodes CASSYGGYQETQYF.

V gene TRBV6-1 combines with J gene TRBJ1-2; D is undetermined. Germline V gene data show CDR1 as MNHNS and CDR2 as SASEGT. V lost 2 bases to trimming and J lost 5 bases, with 3 bases between them. The CDR3 length is 11 residues. CDR3 DNA sequence: TGTGCCAGCAGTGAATGGTATGGCTACACCTTC. Amino acids: CASSEWYGYTF.

The CDR3 bases are TGTGCCAGCAGCTTAGTCCCTAGCGCCTCCTACAATGAGCAGTTCTTC. It encodes CASSLVPSASYNEQFF. The chain links TRBV7-8 to TRBJ2-1; D may be TRBD2 (6 bases). This CDR3 has 16 residues. The V end was cut by 1 base, the J end by 0 bases, with 10 bases between. Germline V CDR1 and CDR2: SGHVS, FQNEAQ. The full variable domain, with the rest looked up from reference TRBV7-8 and TRBJ2-1, is GAGVSQSPRYKVAKRGQDVALRCDPISGHVSLFWYQQALGQGPEFLTYFQNEAQLDKSGLPSDRFFAERPEGSVSTLKIQRTQQEDSAVYLCASSLVPSASYNEQFFGPGTRLTVL.

This chain uses TRBV6-6 with TRBJ2-5; 13 nucleotides agree with TRBD2. Per germline, CDR1 MNHNY and CDR2 SVGAGI (reference sequence). This CDR3 spans 15 amino acids. V shed 3 bases, J shed 5 bases, and the junction held 3 bases outside the gene matches. The CDR3 DNA follows: TGTGCCAGCAGTTATACTAGCGGGGGGGCGGAGACCCAGTACTTC. Residues: CASSYTSGGAETQYF.

This chain links TRBV10-1 with TRBJ1-1; D is undetermined. CDR3 length: 14 residues. V shed 0 bases and J shed 3 bases, with 8 bases lying between them. The germline gives CDR1 WNHNN, CDR2 SYGVQD (reference sequence). As DNA, the CDR3 is TGCGCCAGCAGTGAGTCCCCGTTGGACACTGAAGCTTTCTTT. This encodes CASSESPLDTEAFF.

The chain joins TRBV7-9 to TRBJ2-6, with no clear D. There are 16 residues in the CDR3. V was trimmed by 5 bases and J by 0 bases, leaving 11 bases between them. CDR1 and CDR2 from the germline V gene are SEHNR and FQNEAQ (reference sequence). This chain's CDR3 is CASSPTPSSGANVLTF. Written as DNA, the CDR3 is TGTGCCAGCAGCCCGACCCCAAGCTCTGGGGCCAACGTCCTGACTTTC. Together with reference TRBV7-9 and TRBJ2-6, the CDR3 gives the full variable domain: DTGVSQNPRHKITKRGQNVTFRCDPISEHNRLYWYRQTLGQGPEFLTYFQNEAQLEKSRLLSDRFSAERPKGSFSTLEIQRTEQGDSAMYLCASSPTPSSGANVLTFGAGSRLTVL.

This sequence joins TRBV5-1 and TRBJ2-1, with TRBD1 matching 8 bases. The CDR3 has 14 amino acids. CDR1 and CDR2 from the germline V gene are SGHRS and YFSETQ. V shed 0 bases, J shed 7 bases, and the junction held 3 bases outside the gene matches. CDR3 sequence reads: CASSLGGTGNEQFF. The CDR3 DNA sequence: TGCGCCAGCAGCTTGGGAGGGACAGGTAATGAGCAGTTCTTC.

The rearrangement links TRBV13 to TRBJ2-1, with 8 bases fitting TRBD2. Per germline, CDR1 PRHDT and CDR2 FYEKMQ (reference sequence). Trimming took 2 bases from V and 5 from J; bases not matched to a gene: 8. The CDR3 loop spans 16 amino acids. The CDR3 nucleotides read TGTGCCAGCAGCTTAATAACGGGGGGGATCCACAATGAGCAGTTCTTC. Translated, it gives CASSLITGGIHNEQFF.

This rearrangement joins TRBV2 to TRBJ1-1, with no clear D. V shed 4 bases and J shed 2 bases, with 11 bases lying between them. This CDR3 is built from 14 residues. From germline, CDR1 is SNHLY and CDR2 FYNNEI. CDR3 in amino acids: CASSGMEGNTEAFF. CDR3 bases: TGTGCCAGCAGTGGCATGGAGGGAAACACTGAAGCTTTCTTT.